These T cell receptor beta chains were read from a single sample in a study of regulatory T cells in long-lasting Graves disease. TCRdb recomputed calls from the multiplex PCR reads with MiXCR, one row per CDR3 protein. This sample has under 500,000 distinct CDR3 sequences, with roughly 20% found just once. Sequencing was performed on peripheral blood mononuclear cells (PBMCs), taken when the disease was refractory, from a patient treated with antithyroid drugs. Receptor source: a female donor with Graves disease. Each CDR3 is given with its conserved first and last residue. The order of the fields is clone size, J gene, V gene, D gene, CDR3 DNA, CDR3 protein. D genes are given only for firm matches. Clone size is not always given. Where it is, it says once, few, many or a class for expanded clones.

>few|TRBJ2-5|TRBV29-1|TRBD1
TGCAGCGTTTCCGGACAGGGGGCTGGGTTAGAGACCCAGTACTTC
CSVSGQGAGLETQYF
>many|TRBJ2-2|TRBV12-3/TRBV12-4|TRBD2
TGTGCCAGCAGCTATAGCGGGAGGGCCACCGGGGAGCTGTTTTTT
CASSYSGRATGELFF
>many|TRBJ2-5|TRBV7-6|TRBD1
TGTGCCAGCAGCTTGGGACAGGGGGTAGGGGAGACCCAGTACTTC
CASSLGQGVGETQYF
>few|TRBJ1-2|TRBV20-1|TRBD1
TGCAGTGCTCCCCGACAGGGGAACTATGGCTACACCTTC
CSAPRQGNYGYTF
>many|TRBJ2-2|TRBV11-2|TRBD2
TGTGCCAGCAGCTCCCCCGGGACTACGAACACCGGGGAGCTGTTTTTT
CASSSPGTTNTGELFF
>NA|TRBJ1-5|TRBV7-8|NA
TGTGCCAGCAGCTTAGAGTTTTGGCAGTCCGGTCAGCCCCAGCATTTT
CASSLEFWQSGQPQHF
>many|TRBJ1-4|TRBV2|NA
TGTGCCAGCAAGGTCGACAGCGCCAATGAAAAACTGTTTTTT
CASKVDSANEKLFF
>NA|TRBJ2-5|TRBV12-3/TRBV12-4|TRBD2
TGTGCCAGCAGGACTATAGCGGGAGGCCCACTAAACTTC
CASRTIAGGPLNF
>few|TRBJ1-5|TRBV20-1|TRBD1
TGCAGTGCTAGAGATCCCGGGACAGGGGCCCATCAGCCCCAGCATTTT
CSARDPGTGAHQPQHF
>few|TRBJ2-2|TRBV3-1|NA
TGTGCCAGCAGCCAAGAATGGGGGGTGAACACCGGGGAGCTGTTTTTT
CASSQEWGVNTGELFF
>NA|TRBJ2-7|TRBV7-9|TRBD1
TGTGCCAGCAGCCCGGGACAGCGCAGCTCCTACGAGCAGTACTTC
CASSPGQRSSYEQYF